This T cell receptor beta chain stems from a study of T cells in Graves' hyperthyroidism and ophthalmopathy. Across the study: Peripheral blood was drawn at first diagnosis, prior to all treatment.

TCR beta CDR3 regions were amplified from RNA transcripts. The primer set for the first-round RT-PCR of the TCR CDR3 was HTBI. In TCRdb, the multiplex PCR reads were re-called with MiXCR into one record per CDR3 protein. In the table there are roughly 500,000 distinct CDR3 sequences, approximately 16% of which are singletons. Cells are PBMCs isolated from roughly 9.2 ml of fresh blood. Trimming pared 5 bases from V and 0 bases from J, leaving 10 bases between. Germline V CDR1 and CDR2: DFQATT, SNEGSKA (reference sequence). The CDR3 consists of 13 residues. This clonotype has a handful of counts. Material: blood. The chain is built from TRBV20-1 and TRBJ1-1; possibly TRBD1 for D (6 bases). The clonotype was recovered from a woman in her twenties or thirties with Graves' ophthalmopathy. The CDR3 bases are TGCAGTGCTCTGACAGGATTGAACACTGAAGCTTTCTTT. It translates to CSALTGLNTEAFF.